The 26 T cell receptor beta chains listed next were all sequenced from one sample in a study of T cell responses to AZD1222 COVID-19 vaccine. Clones were read by immunoSEQ multiplex PCR, and TCRdb kept only the in-frame ones, dropping some. The sample lists 130,000 or so clones, about 91% occurring once. The sample consisted of peripheral blood, taken on day 0 of AZD1222 vaccination. These receptors came from an adult in good health.

J is TRBJ2-2 and V is TRBV5-1, with D perhaps given as TRBD1 or TRBD2 (6 bases each). Germline V gene sequence: CDR1 SGHRS, CDR2 YFSETQ. This CDR3 is 18 amino acids long. Trimming removed 0 bases at V and 3 bases at J, with 18 bases between. The CDR3 loop is CASSLAGAARQDTGELFF. The CDR3 DNA follows: TGCGCCAGCAGCTTGGCGGGGGCCGCCCGACAAGACACCGGGGAGCTGTTTTTT.

The chain combines TRBV9 with TRBJ2-5; D possibly corresponds to TRBD2 (5 bases). The germline V gene encodes CDR1 SGDLS and CDR2 YYNGEE. V lost 6 bases and J 3 bases, leaving 18 bases between the germline ends. CDR3 length equals 15 residues. CDR3 bases: TGTGCCAGCACCCCCGGGCGGGTTACCGAAGAGACCCAGTACTTC. Translated: CASTPGRVTEETQYF.

The rearrangement uses TRBV5-5 and TRBJ2-3; D uncertain. Trimming removed 2 bases at V and 4 bases at J, with 8 bases between. From germline, CDR1 is SGHKS and CDR2 YYEKEE (reference sequence). CDR3 length equals 13 residues. The CDR3 protein is CASSLRFADTQYF. The DNA for the CDR3 is TGTGCCAGCAGCTTAAGGTTTGCAGATACGCAGTATTTT.

This clone was detected only once. The V gene is TRBV5-1, the J gene TRBJ1-4; D might be TRBD1 (6 bases). CDR3 size: 14 residues. V dropped 1 base and J dropped 11 bases, with 15 bases sitting between them. Germline CDR1 reads SGHRS; CDR2 reads YFSETQ. DNA for the CDR3: TGCGCCAGCAGCTTGTGGTCAGGGGACGACAAACTGTTTTTT. This translates into CASSLWSGDDKLFF.

The V gene is TRBV4-2, the J gene TRBJ1-5, with TRBD1 matching 11 bases. Germline CDR1 is LGHNA and CDR2 is YNFKEQ. After removal of 1 base from V and 4 bases from J, the junction contained 0 bases not matched to a gene. This CDR3 is built from 15 residues. CDR3 protein: CASSQGDRGNQPQHF. For the CDR3, the DNA is TGTGCCAGCAGCCAAGGGGACAGGGGGAATCAGCCCCAGCATTTT.

The chain is built from TRBV11-2 and TRBJ2-3; D is uncertain. The V gene's germline CDR1 is SGHAT and CDR2 FQNNGV. CDR3 length: 12 amino acids. V was pared by 5 bases and J by 6 bases, with 9 bases between. CDR3 protein: CASSLSRDTQYF. CDR3 sequence (DNA): TGTGCCAGCAGCCTAAGTCGGGATACGCAGTATTTT. The whole variable domain, remainder taken from reference TRBV11-2 and TRBJ2-3, is EAGVAQSPRYKIIEKRQSVAFWCNPISGHATLYWYQQILGQGPKLLIQFQNNGVVDDSQLPKDRFSAERLKGVDSTLKIQPAKLEDSAVYLCASSLSRDTQYFGPGTRLTVL.

The rearrangement links TRBV7-3 to TRBJ2-5; 8 bases align to TRBD2. This CDR3 is built from 15 residues. With V trimmed by 2 bases and J by 5 bases, 7 bases remained unmatched. The germline CDR1 and CDR2 sequences are SGHTA and FQGTGA. CDR3 in amino acids: CASSLQGLAGETQYF. The CDR3 DNA reads as TGTGCCAGCAGCTTACAAGGACTAGCAGGGGAGACCCAGTACTTC.

This chain joins TRBV29-1 and TRBJ1-1; TRBD1 is a possible D gene (6 bases). In germline, CDR1 is SQVTM, CDR2 ANQGSEA. The CDR3 extends over 13 amino acids. Between the trimmed V and J ends, which lost 5 bases and 0 bases, there was a span of 10 bases. CDR3 amino acids: CSVTGQLNTEAFF. The DNA for the CDR3 is TGCAGCGTTACTGGACAGTTGAACACTGAAGCTTTCTTT. The variable domain in full, with the rest retrieved from reference TRBV29-1 and TRBJ1-1, is SAVISQKPSRDICQRGTSLTIQCQVDSQVTMMFWYRQQPGQSLTLIATANQGSEATYESGFVIDKFPISRPNLTFSTLTVSNMSPEDSSIYLCSVTGQLNTEAFFGQGTRLTVV.

The V gene is TRBV5-4, the J gene TRBJ1-2; 8 bases map to TRBD1. Germline-derived CDR1 and CDR2 are SGHNT and YYREEE (reference sequence). The CDR3 runs to 14 residues. Trimming cost V 3 bases and J 8 bases; bases outside gene matches: 9. CDR3: CASSSRTGPGGYTF. The CDR3 DNA reads TGTGCCAGCAGCTCCAGGACAGGGCCTGGCGGCTACACCTTC.

J is TRBJ2-3 and V is TRBV18; D remains unclear. The germline CDR1 and CDR2 sequences are KGHSH and LQKENI. With 3 bases removed from V and 1 base from J, the gap between germline ends came to 17 bases. This CDR3 spans 17 amino acids. This CDR3 reads CASSPSRDQHGTDTQYF. The CDR3 nucleotides read TGTGCCAGCTCACCCTCGAGAGACCAGCATGGCACAGATACGCAGTATTTT.

The chain links TRBV5-4 to TRBJ2-3; D unclear. Trimming stripped 0 bases from V and 4 bases from J, with 9 bases between. The CDR3 is made up of 14 amino acids. Per the germline V gene, CDR1 is SGHNT and CDR2 is YYREEE (reference sequence). The chain's CDR3 is CASSLVTLSDTQYF. DNA for the CDR3: TGTGCCAGCAGCTTGGTTACGTTATCAGATACGCAGTATTTT.

This clone was seen a single time. The V gene is TRBV5-6, the J gene TRBJ2-7; no clear D gene. Germline CDR1 reads SGHDT; CDR2 reads YYEEEE. Trimming shortened V by 5 bases and J by 3 bases, and 6 bases separated the two germline ends. The CDR3 is 11 residues long. CDR3 DNA sequence: TGTGCCAGCAGTCGAGGCTACGAGCAGTACTTC. Translating it yields CASSRGYEQYF. Combining the CDR3 with reference TRBV5-6 and TRBJ2-7 gives the whole variable domain DAGVTQSPTHLIKTRGQQVTLRCSPKSGHDTVSWYQQALGQGPQFIFQYYEEEERQRGNFPDRFSGHQFPNYSSELNVNALLLGDSALYLCASSRGYEQYFGPGTRLTVT.

The V and J genes are TRBV6-5 and TRBJ1-3; possibly TRBD1 for D (5 bases). The germline V gene has CDR1 MNHEY and CDR2 SVGAGI. The CDR3 loop spans 15 amino acids. V dropped 6 bases and J dropped 2 bases, with 14 bases sitting between them. CDR3 nucleotides: TGTGCCAGCAGCCGTGGGACGGCAACTGGAAACACCATATATTTT. Translating it yields CASSRGTATGNTIYF.

The V gene is TRBV7-6, the J gene TRBJ2-1, with D uncertain. The CDR3 runs to 12 residues. Germline loops: CDR1 SGHVS, CDR2 FNYEAQ. V lost 5 bases to trimming and J lost 9 bases, with 11 bases between them. The CDR3 region is CASSPPGPEQFF. Written as DNA, the CDR3 is TGTGCCAGCAGCCCGCCTGGTCCTGAGCAGTTCTTC. The full variable domain, in which reference TRBV7-6 and TRBJ2-1 provide the parts outside the CDR3, is GAGVSQSPRYKVTKRGQDVALRCDPISGHVSLYWYRQALGQGPEFLTYFNYEAQQDKSGLPNDRFSAERPEGSISTLTIQRTEQRDSAMYRCASSPPGPEQFFGPGTRLTVL.

This sequence joins TRBV5-1 and TRBJ2-1; 10 nucleotides line up with TRBD1. Looked up from germline, CDR1 is SGHRS and CDR2 is YFSETQ. V shed 4 bases, J shed 6 bases, and the junction held 4 bases outside the gene matches. The CDR3 runs 14 residues. This CDR3 is CASSPRTGGNEQFF. Written as DNA, the CDR3 is TGCGCCAGCAGCCCCAGGACAGGGGGCAATGAGCAGTTCTTC. Variable domain in full (rest from reference TRBV5-1 and TRBJ2-1): KAGVTQTPRYLIKTRGQQVTLSCSPISGHRSVSWYQQTPGQGLQFLFEYFSETQRNKGNFPGRFSGRQFSNSRSEMNVSTLELGDSALYLCASSPRTGGNEQFFGPGTRLTVL.

The chain combines TRBV5-1 with TRBJ2-5; TRBD1 agrees at 7 bases. CDR3 length: 15 amino acids. The ends lost 4 bases at V and 8 bases at J; junction bases unmatched: 14. CDR1 SGHRS and CDR2 YFSETQ come from the germline V gene. The CDR3 region is CASSRTGRIGETQYF. The CDR3, as DNA: TGCGCCAGCAGCCGGACAGGTCGGATAGGAGAAACCCAGTACTTC.

The chain combines TRBV5-6 with TRBJ2-3; D is unclear. V was clipped by 4 bases and J by 0 bases, with 6 bases between them. CDR3 size: 13 residues. The germline V gene encodes CDR1 SGHDT and CDR2 YYEEEE. CDR3 in amino acids: CASSITSTDTQYF. CDR3 nucleotide sequence: TGTGCCAGCAGCATTACTAGCACAGATACGCAGTATTTT.

The chain has TRBV5-1 and TRBJ2-7, with TRBD1 as a possible D gene (5 bases). Looked up from germline, CDR1 is SGHRS and CDR2 is YFSETQ. The CDR3 length is 14 residues. Trimming left V 1 base short and J 7 bases short, with 15 bases between. CDR3 residues: CASSLRAQGSEQYF. In DNA form, the CDR3 reads TGCGCCAGCAGCTTGAGGGCCCAGGGTAGTGAGCAGTACTTC.

The CDR3, as DNA: TGTGCCAGCTCAGGACAGGGGGCCGATCAGCCCCAGCATTTT. It encodes CASSGQGADQPQHF. The rearrangement links TRBV18 to TRBJ1-5, with 11 bases matching TRBD1. Per germline, CDR1 KGHSH and CDR2 LQKENI. Trimming took 5 bases from V and 5 from J; bases not matched to a gene: 2. CDR3 length: 14 amino acids.

CDR3 DNA sequence: TGTGCCAGCAGGCAGGGGGCGCTTACCGAAAAACTGTTTTTT. The encoded protein is CASRQGALTEKLFF. The chain uses TRBV6-5 and TRBJ1-4, with 8 bases aligning to TRBD1. Per germline, CDR1 MNHEY and CDR2 SVGAGI. The CDR3 covers 14 residues. V shed 6 bases and J 8 bases; nucleotides not matched to a gene: 8.

The chain joins TRBV7-8 to TRBJ1-6, with a weak D call TRBD1 (5 bases). Germline V gene sequence: CDR1 SGHVS, CDR2 FQNEAQ. Trimming removed 6 bases from V and 2 bases from J, with 11 bases in between. The CDR3 has 15 residues. Written as DNA, the CDR3 is TGTGCCAGCAGGAGCACAGGAACCTATAATTCACCCCTCCACTTT. Translating it yields CASRSTGTYNSPLHF.

This rearrangement joins TRBV6-1 to TRBJ2-5, with D possibly being TRBD1 (5 bases). From germline, CDR1 is MNHNS and CDR2 SASEGT. This CDR3 region has 15 residues. V was trimmed by 2 bases and J by 5 bases, leaving 15 bases between them. The CDR3 DNA follows: TGTGCCAGCAGTGAATGGGGCAGGGAATGGGAGACCCAGTACTTC. As protein: CASSEWGREWETQYF.

The V gene is TRBV28, the J gene TRBJ1-1; D uncertain. The CDR3 runs to 14 residues. Germline V gene sequence: CDR1 MDHEN, CDR2 SYDVKM. V was trimmed by 3 bases and J by 8 bases, leaving 16 bases between them. CDR3 coding DNA: TGTGCCAGCAGTTTTACCCTCAGGATTCCCGAAGCTTTCTTT. This codes for CASSFTLRIPEAFF.

J is TRBJ1-1 and V is TRBV10-3; TRBD1 agrees at 10 bases. Unmatched junction bases numbered 0, after V lost 4 bases and J lost 4 bases. The CDR3 has 13 amino acids. The germline CDR1 and CDR2 sequences are ENHRY and SYGVKD. The CDR3 DNA sequence: TGTGCCATCAGTGGGACAGGGGGCACTGAAGCTTTCTTT. This codes for CAISGTGGTEAFF.

V gene TRBV19 combines with J gene TRBJ1-6; 7 positions match TRBD1. CDR1 is LNHDA and CDR2 is SQIVND in the germline V gene (reference sequence). This CDR3 spans 12 amino acids. V dropped 11 bases and J dropped 7; count of bases not matched to a gene: 5. CDR3 amino acids: CAGRQGNSPLHF. DNA for the CDR3: TGTGCCGGTCGACAGGGAAATTCACCCCTCCACTTT.

The genes are TRBV7-9 and TRBJ2-1; D possibly matches TRBD1 or TRBD2 (5 bases each). V was clipped by 4 bases and J by 6 bases, with 13 bases between them. This CDR3 is built from 14 residues. CDR1 is SEHNR, CDR2 FQNEAQ, per germline (reference sequence). Here the CDR3 DNA reads TGTGCCAGCAGCTATACCGGGACCATCAATGAGCAGTTCTTC. It codes for CASSYTGTINEQFF.